The 25 T cell receptor beta chains in this list originate from one sample, sequenced in a study of prognosis after radiotherapy for stage I lung cancer. Amplicons of TCR beta CDR3 were generated from genomic DNA by two-round multiplex PCR. First-round PCR used primers specific to each TRBV and TRBJ gene. One entry per CDR3 protein, called by TCRdb with MiXCR from the multiplex PCR reads. The table records nearly 35,000 distinct CDR3 sequences, 32% of them present only once. Sequences were derived from PBMCs, sampled before or after stereotactic body radiation therapy (not recorded which). These receptors came from a donor aged 50 or older with non-small cell lung cancer.

The chain links TRBV5-1 to TRBJ2-1, with D perhaps matching TRBD2 (5 bases). CDR1 and CDR2 (germline): SGHRS, YFSETQ. With 3 bases removed from V and 4 bases from J, the gap between germline ends came to 14 bases. The CDR3 is 15 amino acids. The CDR3: CASSSSGSVYNEQFF. The CDR3 DNA follows: TGCGCCAGCAGCTCATCGGGGTCCGTATACAATGAGCAGTTCTTC.

This clonotype was counted many times. The V call is TRBV11-2, the J call TRBJ1-6; D is possibly TRBD1 (5 bases). Per germline, CDR1 SGHAT and CDR2 FQNNGV. This CDR3 contains 18 residues. Trimming cost V 1 base and J 5 bases, with 18 bases left between them. This CDR3 reads CASSLAGRWGGDNSPLHF. The CDR3 bases are TGTGCCAGCAGCTTAGCTGGGCGGTGGGGGGGGGATAATTCACCCCTCCACTTT. The complete variable domain, with remaining parts taken from reference TRBV11-2 and TRBJ1-6, reads EAGVAQSPRYKIIEKRQSVAFWCNPISGHATLYWYQQILGQGPKLLIQFQNNGVVDDSQLPKDRFSAERLKGVDSTLKIQPAKLEDSAVYLCASSLAGRWGGDNSPLHFGNGTRLTVT.

In this sample, this clonotype turned up a few times. CDR3 amino acids: CASSTGLAGTRTDTQYF. DNA for the CDR3: TGTGCCAGCAGCACGGGACTAGCGGGGACACGCACAGATACGCAGTATTTT. The chain couples TRBV9 to TRBJ2-3; 13 nucleotides agree with TRBD2. The trim removed 4 bases at V and 1 base at J, leaving 6 bases unmatched. The CDR3 is 17 residues long. Germline assignment: CDR1 SGDLS and CDR2 YYNGEE.

Turning to this clonotype: This may be a read error: a much more frequent sequence differs by one nucleotide. The chain combines TRBV15 with TRBJ1-3; D ambiguous. Germline CDR1 and CDR2: LNHNV and YYDKDF (reference sequence). The CDR3 has 17 amino acids. V was trimmed by 0 bases and J by 2 bases, leaving 14 bases between them. In DNA form, the CDR3 reads TGTGCCACCAGCAGAGATCTGATGGGAGGAACTGGAAACACCATATATTTT. Its protein product is CATSRDLMGGTGNTIYF.

This clonotype showed up many times. The gene calls are TRBV7-2 and TRBJ2-7, with D possibly matching TRBD1 (6 bases). Trimming cost V 5 bases and J 5 bases, with 16 bases left between them. This CDR3 has 14 amino acids. Germline CDR1 SGHTA, CDR2 FQGNSA. The CDR3 here is CASSQDRWKDEQYF. CDR3 nucleotide sequence: TGTGCCAGCAGCCAAGACAGGTGGAAGGACGAGCAGTACTTC.

The chain employs TRBV27 and TRBJ1-2; 9 bases are a match to TRBD1. Losses at the gene ends were 6 bases for V and 8 bases for J; bases not matched to a gene: 4. Germline V gene sequence: CDR1 MNHEY, CDR2 SMNVEV (reference sequence). The CDR3 extends over 12 amino acids. CDR3 sequence (DNA): TGTGCCAGCAGAGGGACAGGGACCGGCTACACCTTC. Its protein is CASRGTGTGYTF.

This clonotype has ten or more counts. The rearrangement uses TRBV6-1 and TRBJ1-4; weak D call: TRBD1 (6 bases). CDR3 length equals 12 residues. Between the trimmed V and J ends, which lost 8 bases and 9 bases, there was a span of 13 bases. Looked up from germline, CDR1 is MNHNS and CDR2 is SASEGT. CDR3: CASRAGEQKLFF. The CDR3 nucleotides read TGTGCCAGCCGGGCAGGGGAGCAAAAACTGTTTTTT.

This clonotype showed up many times. The chain is built from TRBV2 and TRBJ1-6; D gene uncertain. Deletions cut 2 bases from V and 4 bases from J, with 6 bases between. This CDR3 contains 14 residues. Germline lookup yields CDR1 SNHLY and CDR2 FYNNEI. The CDR3 is CASSENSYNSPLHF. The CDR3 region has the DNA TGTGCCAGCAGTGAAAACAGTTATAATTCACCCCTCCACTTT.

This clonotype was seen ten or more times. The chain recombines TRBV18 with TRBJ1-5; 9 bases agree with TRBD1. Trimming took 6 bases from V and 6 from J; bases not matched to a gene: 3. The CDR3 sequence is 13 residues long. Germline CDR1 is KGHSH and CDR2 is LQKENI. DNA for the CDR3: TGTGCCAGCTCGCCGGACAGGGGTCAGCCCCAGCATTTT. It specifies CASSPDRGQPQHF.

In this sample, this clonotype turned up many times. This sequence joins TRBV5-1 and TRBJ2-3; D gene ambiguous. Germline CDR1 and CDR2: SGHRS and YFSETQ. CDR3 length equals 13 residues. The V and J ends lost 0 bases and 3 bases respectively, with 5 bases between them. The CDR3 bases are TGCGCCAGCAGCTTGGCCGTGACAGATACGCAGTATTTT. Translated, it gives CASSLAVTDTQYF.

This clonotype ranks as medium-sized. The rearrangement uses TRBV12-3 or TRBV12-4 and TRBJ1-2; D is unclear. Trimming left V 2 bases short and J 2 bases short, with 6 bases between. The CDR3 loop spans 13 amino acids. The CDR3 DNA is TGTGCCAGCAGTTTACGGGGAAACTATGGCTACACCTTC. Its translation: CASSLRGNYGYTF.

The rearrangement uses TRBV6-2 or TRBV6-3 and TRBJ2-7, with D possibly TRBD1 on 7 matching bases. The CDR3 loop spans 16 amino acids. The V end was cut by 6 bases, the J end by 7 bases, with 25 bases between. Germline V lookup: CDR1 MNHEY, CDR2 SVGEGT. In DNA form, the CDR3 reads TGTGCCAGCAGCTCCGGTACAGGAGGGGGCCGGATGGAGCAGTACTTC. Residues: CASSSGTGGGRMEQYF.

This chain connects TRBV2 to TRBJ2-1; 11 bases match TRBD1. The germline CDR1 and CDR2 sequences are SNHLY and FYNNEI. CDR3 length: 16 amino acids. V shed 8 bases and J 9 bases; nucleotides not matched to a gene: 15. The CDR3 nucleotides are TGTGCCAGCTCCCCCCGTGCCGGGACAGGGGGTGGTGAGCAGTTCTTC. This sequence encodes CASSPRAGTGGGEQFF. Full variable domain (missing parts from reference TRBV2 and TRBJ2-1): EPEVTQTPSHQVTQMGQEVILRCVPISNHLYFYWYRQILGQKVEFLVSFYNNEISEKSEIFDDQFSVERPDGSNFTLKIRSTKLEDSAMYFCASSPRAGTGGGEQFFGPGTRLTVL.

The J gene is TRBJ1-6, the V gene TRBV19; possible D gene TRBD1, 5 bases. The germline gives CDR1 LNHDA, CDR2 SQIVND (reference sequence). The CDR3 consists of 13 residues. With 8 bases removed from V and 7 bases from J, the gap between germline ends came to 12 bases. The chain's CDR3 is CASAPGRNSPLHF. The CDR3 nucleotides are TGTGCCAGTGCGCCGGGACGAAATTCACCCCTCCACTTT.

A note on this clonotype: This is likely an artifact of a read error, given a far larger clone one base away. The rearrangement links TRBV6-4 to TRBJ2-2; maybe TRBD1 (6 bases). V gave up 5 bases and J gave up 6 bases, with 19 bases separating them. The CDR3 sequence is 16 residues long. Germline V gives CDR1 MRHNA, CDR2 SNTAGT. The CDR3 here is CASSLERGNLAGELFF. CDR3 in DNA: TGTGCCAGCAGTTTGGAAAGGGGGAATCTCGCCGGGGAGCTGTTTTTT.

This clonotype was counted only a few times. The rearrangement uses TRBV24-1 and TRBJ2-2; no definite D call. The V end lost 6 bases, the J end lost 5 bases, and 6 bases lay between the germline ends. Germline V lookup: CDR1 KGHDR, CDR2 SFDVKD. The CDR3 totals 12 residues. The DNA for the CDR3 is TGTGCCACCAGTTCGAGTACCGGGGAGCTGTTTTTT. Translation: CATSSSTGELFF.

With regard to this clonotype: This may be a read error, as it is one base from a much larger clone. The chain is built from TRBV6-5 and TRBJ1-5, with D possibly TRBD1 on 5 matching bases. Trimming stripped 1 base from V and 9 bases from J, with 16 bases between. Germline CDR1 and CDR2: MNHEY and SVGAGI. CDR3 length: 15 residues. The CDR3 protein is CASSYWGRADRPQHF. The CDR3 DNA follows: TGTGCCAGCAGTTACTGGGGCAGGGCTGATCGGCCCCAGCATTTT.

This clonotype was counted ten times or more. The V gene is TRBV12-3 or TRBV12-4, the J gene TRBJ1-2, with 7 nucleotides matching TRBD1. This CDR3 is 15 amino acids long. V was clipped by 6 bases and J by 5 bases; unmatched bases: 12. The CDR3 spells CASSLRDRDSYGYTF. The CDR3, as DNA: TGTGCCAGCAGCCTCCGGGACAGAGATTCTTATGGCTACACCTTC.

The chain couples TRBV12-3 or TRBV12-4 to TRBJ2-7; D call uncertain. V lost 6 bases, J lost 6 bases, and 9 bases lay in between. There are 11 residues in the CDR3. The CDR3: CASSLRREQYF. The CDR3 DNA sequence: TGTGCCAGCAGCCTAAGGCGCGAGCAGTACTTC.

The rearrangement links TRBV6-9 to TRBJ2-7, with 10 bases that match TRBD2. CDR1 and CDR2 (germline): MNHGY, SVAAGI. V trimming: 3 bases; J trimming: 7 bases; junction bases outside the gene matches: 9. This CDR3 is 15 amino acids long. Written as DNA, the CDR3 is TGTGCCAGCAGTTACTATAGCGGGAGGCTCTGGGAGCAGTACTTC. It encodes CASSYYSGRLWEQYF.

A note on this clonotype: One junction end disagrees with the germline gene, perhaps due to a read error. The V and J genes are TRBV6-2 or TRBV6-3 and TRBJ1-6; D uncertain. Germline V CDR1 and CDR2: MNHEY, SVGEGT. The CDR3 is 14 residues long. The CDR3 DNA reads as TGTGCCAGTAGTTACAGTGGAGGGAATTCACCCCTCCACTTT. Residues: CASSYSGGNSPLHF.

This clonotype has a handful of counts. This chain connects TRBV5-4 to TRBJ2-5; either TRBD1 or TRBD2 may supply D (5 bases each). Germline V gives CDR1 SGHNT, CDR2 YYREEE (reference sequence). The CDR3 has 14 amino acids. V dropped 0 bases and J dropped 2 bases, with 8 bases sitting between them. The CDR3 region is CASSLAGRQETQYF. The CDR3 bases are TGTGCCAGCAGCTTGGCGGGGCGGCAAGAGACCCAGTACTTC.

With respect to this clonotype: A single base separates this from a much larger clone, so it may be a read error. The rearrangement joins TRBV4-2 to TRBJ2-5, with D perhaps given as TRBD1 or TRBD2 (6 bases each). CDR3 length: 16 amino acids. The V end was cut by 1 base, the J end by 6 bases, with 18 bases between. The germline CDR1 and CDR2 sequences are LGHNA and YNFKEQ. CDR3 coding DNA: TGTGCCAGCAGCCAAGGGTTCGGGGGCCAGCAACAGACCCAGTACTTC. Translated: CASSQGFGGQQQTQYF.

V is TRBV4-3 and J is TRBJ2-3; D is possibly TRBD2 (5 bases). Trimming took 3 bases from V and 3 from J, leaving 13 bases between them. The CDR3 has 15 amino acids. The germline CDR1 and CDR2 sequences are LGHNA and YSLEER. This chain's CDR3 is CASSQEARPTDTQYF. The DNA for the CDR3 is TGCGCCAGCAGCCAGGAGGCTAGACCTACAGATACGCAGTATTTT.

On this clonotype: This could be a read error, since a much larger clone is one nucleotide away. The gene calls are TRBV19 and TRBJ2-5, with 8 nucleotides matching TRBD1. This CDR3 has 14 amino acids. Germline CDR1 reads LNHDA; CDR2 reads SQIVND (reference sequence). The CDR3 loop reads CAISFNRQGETQYF. In nucleotides, the CDR3 is TGTGCCATTAGTTTTAATCGACAGGGGGAGACCCAGTACTTC.